These 3 T cell receptor beta chains were all obtained from the same sample, sequenced in a study of T cell responses to AZD1222 COVID-19 vaccine. Sequencing was performed with immunoSEQ multiplex PCR; in TCRdb, only in-frame clones are kept and a portion is missing. The data contain about 140,000 clones, around 89% of them singletons. The material was peripheral blood, obtained 28 days after the second AZD1222 dose. These receptor sequences come from an adult who received the AZD1222 COVID-19 vaccine.

This chain links TRBV11-2 with TRBJ1-1; D might be TRBD1 (6 bases). The germline gives CDR1 SGHAT, CDR2 FQNNGV. V lost 6 bases, J lost 2 bases, and 16 bases lay in between. The CDR3 runs to 15 residues. CDR3 in amino acids: CASRLGHLFNTEAFF. For the CDR3, the DNA is TGTGCCAGCAGGCTGGGACACTTGTTCAACACTGAAGCTTTCTTT.

CDR3 in DNA: TGTGCCAGCAAGACACAAATGGGCAATTACTATGGCTACACCTTC. Amino acids: CASKTQMGNYYGYTF. The V gene is TRBV28, the J gene TRBJ1-2; unclear D gene. The V end was cut by 7 bases, the J end by 3 bases, with 18 bases between. The CDR3 is made up of 15 amino acids. CDR1 is MDHEN and CDR2 is SYDVKM in the germline V gene.

The gene calls are TRBV7-9 and TRBJ2-7; D call uncertain. This CDR3 contains 16 residues. The germline V and J ends were trimmed by 1 base and 0 bases, with 13 bases remaining between them. Germline values: CDR1 SEHNR, CDR2 FQNEAQ (reference sequence). In nucleotides, the CDR3 is TGTGCCAGCAGCTTAGGCCTGGGCGGAAACTCCTACGAGCAGTACTTC. As protein: CASSLGLGGNSYEQYF.